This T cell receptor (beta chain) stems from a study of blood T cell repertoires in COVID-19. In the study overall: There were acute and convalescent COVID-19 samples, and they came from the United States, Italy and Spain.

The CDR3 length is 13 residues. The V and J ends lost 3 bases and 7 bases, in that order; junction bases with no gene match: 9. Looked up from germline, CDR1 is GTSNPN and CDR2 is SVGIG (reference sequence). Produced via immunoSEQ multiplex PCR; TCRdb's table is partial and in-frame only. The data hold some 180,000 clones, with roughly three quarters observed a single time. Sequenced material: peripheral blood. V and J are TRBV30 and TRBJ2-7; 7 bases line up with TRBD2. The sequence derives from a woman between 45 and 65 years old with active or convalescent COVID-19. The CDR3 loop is CAWRRGGSWEQYF. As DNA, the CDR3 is TGTGCCTGGAGGAGGGGAGGGTCATGGGAGCAGTACTTC.